The 32 T cell receptor beta chains below all came from one sample that was sequenced in a study of identical twins (TCRdb year 2016). Library preparation was by 5' RACE. TCRdb records Illumina HiSeq 2000 as the sequencer. The public sequencing data were trimmed at Q25 with fastp and processed into clonotypes with MiXCR by TCRdb, which kept only in-frame beta chains. CDR3 protein duplicates are merged, each entry listing the most common genes and DNA. The sample contains 500,000 or so distinct CDR3 sequences, 13% to 15% of them found a single time. The ten largest make up approximately 0.52% of the sample. These data were also filed under a second study, of yellow fever vaccine responses in identical twins.

Sequences were obtained from CD4+ T cells sorted from blood. The receptors were gathered from a woman aged 18-35 years in good health.

V is TRBV18 and J is TRBJ2-7, with 8 bases matching TRBD2. Germline V gives CDR1 KGHSH, CDR2 LQKENI. The CDR3 length is 14 residues. With 3 bases clipped from V and 3 bases from J, the junction kept 4 bases outside the gene matches. Here the CDR3 DNA reads TGTGCCAGCTCACCTCTCGGGACTAGCTACGAGCAGTACTTC. Its protein product is CASSPLGTSYEQYF. Filled out from reference TRBV18 and TRBJ2-7, the complete variable domain reads NAGVMQNPRHLVRRRGQEARLRCSPMKGHSHVYWYRQLPEEGLKFMVYLQKENIIDESGMPKERFSAEFPKEGPSILRIQQVVRGDSAAYFCASSPLGTSYEQYFGPGTRLTVT.

The chain couples TRBV6-4 to TRBJ2-1, with TRBD2 matching over 11 bases. The CDR3 sequence is 15 residues long. Germline V lookup: CDR1 MRHNA, CDR2 SNTAGT. V dropped 2 bases and J dropped 7; count of bases not matched to a gene: 4. The CDR3 loop reads CASSDETSGVNEQFF. DNA of the CDR3: TGTGCCAGCAGTGACGAGACTAGCGGGGTGAATGAGCAGTTCTTC.

This clonotype has a handful of counts. CDR3 residues: CASSPQPGLGNTEAFF. CDR3 nucleotide sequence: TGTGCCAGCAGTCCCCAACCGGGACTAGGCAACACTGAAGCTTTCTTT. The rearrangement uses TRBV28 and TRBJ1-1; D may be TRBD1 (5 bases). CDR3 length: 16 amino acids. V was trimmed by 5 bases and J by 2 bases, leaving 18 bases between them. CDR1 is MDHEN, CDR2 SYDVKM, per germline.

This clonotype was counted a few times. The chain combines TRBV5-1 with TRBJ1-1; D gene unclear. The CDR3 length is 13 residues. The germline CDR1 and CDR2 sequences are SGHRS and YFSETQ. Trimming stripped 5 bases from V and 1 base from J, with 9 bases between. CDR3 residues: CASRTEQNTEAFF. The CDR3 DNA reads as TGCGCCAGCAGAACGGAACAGAACACTGAAGCTTTCTTT.

V is TRBV12-3 or TRBV12-4 and J is TRBJ2-1; 7 bases fit TRBD2. The CDR3 runs to 16 residues. V was pared by 1 base and J by 6 bases, with 9 bases of the junction left unmatched. CDR3 bases: TGTGCCAGCAGTTTAGGGGCGGGAGTCTCGGTCAATGAGCAGTTCTTC. It specifies CASSLGAGVSVNEQFF.

In this sample, this clonotype turned up many times. V and J are TRBV29-1 and TRBJ2-5; 9 bases line up with TRBD1. The CDR3 totals 13 residues. The germline gives CDR1 SQVTM, CDR2 ANQGSEA. Unmatched junction bases numbered 6, after V lost 3 bases and J lost 7 bases. CDR3 sequence reads: CSVEAGQGVTQYF. The CDR3 DNA is TGCAGCGTTGAGGCGGGACAGGGTGTGACCCAGTACTTC.

This clonotype was counted a few times. The rearrangement links TRBV6-1 to TRBJ2-5, with 7 bases matching TRBD2. This CDR3 region has 16 residues. Germline V CDR1 and CDR2: MNHNS, SASEGT. J was trimmed by 3 bases and V by 6 bases; bases with no gene match: 13. The CDR3 region has the DNA TGTGCCAGCAGACCCGGGGGGACGTCAAGTAAAGAGACCCAGTACTTC. Its translation: CASRPGGTSSKETQYF.

The chain links TRBV28 to TRBJ2-5, with unresolved D. The CDR3 is 14 amino acids. Trimming cost V 3 bases and J 1 base, with 9 bases left between them. CDR1 and CDR2 from the germline V gene are MDHEN and SYDVKM. CDR3 loop: CASSFARPQETQYF. The CDR3 DNA is TGTGCCAGCAGTTTTGCCAGGCCCCAAGAGACCCAGTACTTC.

This clonotype was observed once. The CDR3 end shows no conserved phenylalanine or tryptophan, and so a read error is likely. The chain couples TRBV5-4 to TRBJ2-7; D is unclear. The germline CDR1 and CDR2 sequences are SGHNT and YYREEE (reference sequence). This CDR3 is built from 15 residues. V was shortened by 1 base and J by 0 bases, with 11 bases between the two germline ends. The CDR3 DNA sequence: TGTGCCAGCAGCTTGAGTGGGATGAGCTCCTACGAGCAGTACCTC. Protein sequence: CASSLSGMSSYEQYL.

Ten or more counts support this clonotype. V gene TRBV12-3 or TRBV12-4 combines with J gene TRBJ2-1; either TRBD1 or TRBD2 may supply D (6 bases each). The V end lost 10 bases, the J end lost 6 bases, and 10 bases lay between the germline ends. The CDR3 has 11 amino acids. This CDR3 is CANGGGNEQFF. The CDR3 DNA sequence: TGTGCCAACGGAGGGGGCAATGAGCAGTTCTTC.

This sequence joins TRBV5-1 and TRBJ2-3; 10 nucleotides line up with TRBD1. V was clipped by 4 bases and J by 5 bases; unmatched bases: 13. Germline values: CDR1 SGHRS, CDR2 YFSETQ. This CDR3 has 17 amino acids. The CDR3 reads CASSKALGTGVGDTQYF. CDR3 nucleotide sequence: TGCGCCAGCAGCAAAGCTCTCGGGACAGGGGTGGGAGATACGCAGTATTTT. The full variable domain, in which reference TRBV5-1 and TRBJ2-3 provide the parts outside the CDR3, is KAGVTQTPRYLIKTRGQQVTLSCSPISGHRSVSWYQQTPGQGLQFLFEYFSETQRNKGNFPGRFSGRQFSNSRSEMNVSTLELGDSALYLCASSKALGTGVGDTQYFGPGTRLTVL.

The gene calls are TRBV10-2 and TRBJ2-7; D may be TRBD2 (6 bases). Per germline, CDR1 WSHSY and CDR2 SAAADI. The CDR3 contains 14 residues. V lost 4 bases to trimming and J lost 4 bases, with 14 bases between them. The CDR3 nucleotides read TGCGCCAGCAGTGCGTTAGCGGAAGGATACGAGCAGTACTTC. Amino acids: CASSALAEGYEQYF.

The chain is built from TRBV11-2 and TRBJ2-3; possibly TRBD1 or TRBD2 for D (6 bases each). V was cut by 8 bases and J by 0 bases, with 15 bases left in between. Germline CDR1 and CDR2: SGHAT and FQNNGV. The CDR3 spans 15 residues. The CDR3 reads CASQVGGRSTDTQYF. The DNA for the CDR3 is TGTGCCAGCCAGGTGGGGGGCCGGAGCACAGATACGCAGTATTTT. The variable domain in full, with the rest retrieved from reference TRBV11-2 and TRBJ2-3, is EAGVAQSPRYKIIEKRQSVAFWCNPISGHATLYWYQQILGQGPKLLIQFQNNGVVDDSQLPKDRFSAERLKGVDSTLKIQPAKLEDSAVYLCASQVGGRSTDTQYFGPGTRLTVL.

This rearrangement joins TRBV29-1 to TRBJ2-3, with 14 bases that match TRBD2. V shed 4 bases and J 4 bases; nucleotides not matched to a gene: 4. Germline lookup yields CDR1 SQVTM and CDR2 ANQGSEA. The CDR3 sequence is 15 residues long. Here the CDR3 DNA reads TGCAGCGTTGCCATGACTAGCGGGGGGGCAGATACGCAGTATTTT. It specifies CSVAMTSGGADTQYF.

The chain links TRBV6-2 or TRBV6-3 to TRBJ2-7, with D possibly TRBD1 on 5 matching bases. This CDR3 is built from 15 residues. Trimming cost V 2 bases and J 0 bases, with 11 bases left between them. Germline CDR1 MNHEY, CDR2 SVGEGT. As DNA, the CDR3 is TGTGCCAGCAGTTACGGCAGGGCCGACTCCTACGAGCAGTACTTC. Translated: CASSYGRADSYEQYF.

The V call is TRBV10-3, the J call TRBJ2-5; no clear D. Germline V CDR1 and CDR2: ENHRY, SYGVKD. V was pared by 5 bases and J by 5 bases, with 15 bases between. This CDR3 is built from 14 residues. The CDR3 here is CAISPTTVGETQYF. CDR3 bases: TGTGCCATCAGTCCCACGACGGTGGGGGAGACCCAGTACTTC.

Only one count was recorded for this clonotype. V and J are TRBV6-2 or TRBV6-3 and TRBJ2-1; the D gene is possibly TRBD2 (5 bases). The CDR3 runs 14 residues. Germline CDR1 and CDR2: MNHEY and SVGEGT. The V gene lost 2 bases and the J gene lost 6 bases, with 11 bases spanning the gap. The CDR3 nucleotides read TGTGCCAGCAGTTACGTTATGCGGGCCAATGAGCAGTTCTTC. It is translated as CASSYVMRANEQFF.

The V call is TRBV2, the J call TRBJ2-7; D remains unclear. V was trimmed by 4 bases and J by 10 bases, leaving 8 bases between them. Germline V lookup: CDR1 SNHLY, CDR2 FYNNEI. This CDR3 region has 10 residues. The CDR3 region has the DNA TGTGCCAGCAGTGGTTTAAGCCAGTACTTC. It codes for CASSGLSQYF.

This clonotype was seen more than once but under ten times. V and J are TRBV11-2 and TRBJ2-5, with D hard to call. V was shortened by 4 bases and J by 1 base, with 10 bases between the two germline ends. CDR1 and CDR2 from the germline V gene are SGHAT and FQNNGV. The CDR3 runs 14 residues. In DNA form, the CDR3 reads TGTGCCAGCAGCTCCGAGGACCCCCAAGAGACCCAGTACTTC. Translating it yields CASSSEDPQETQYF.

This clonotype was recorded a few times. This chain links TRBV7-9 with TRBJ2-3, with 10 bases fitting TRBD1. The CDR3 has 16 amino acids. CDR1 SEHNR and CDR2 FQNEAQ come from the germline V gene (reference sequence). J was trimmed by 4 bases and V by 5 bases; bases with no gene match: 9. The chain's CDR3 is CASSQTPGQGADTQYF. The CDR3 DNA reads as TGTGCCAGCAGCCAAACGCCCGGACAGGGGGCAGATACGCAGTATTTT. Full variable domain (remainder filled in from reference TRBV7-9 and TRBJ2-3): DTGVSQNPRHKITKRGQNVTFRCDPISEHNRLYWYRQTLGQGPEFLTYFQNEAQLEKSRLLSDRFSAERPKGSFSTLEIQRTEQGDSAMYLCASSQTPGQGADTQYFGPGTRLTVL.

The V gene is TRBV4-1, the J gene TRBJ2-3, with D uncertain. Germline-derived CDR1 and CDR2 are MGHRA and YSYEKL. The CDR3 covers 14 residues. V lost 1 base, J lost 0 bases, and 5 bases lay in between. The CDR3: CASSQVHSTDTQYF. CDR3 DNA sequence: TGCGCCAGCAGCCAAGTGCATAGCACAGATACGCAGTATTTT.

The sample holds many counts of this clonotype. The rearrangement uses TRBV5-1 and TRBJ2-2, with D perhaps matching TRBD2 (5 bases). The CDR3 runs 15 residues. The V end lost 1 base, the J end lost 5 bases, and 12 bases lay between the germline ends. Germline values: CDR1 SGHRS, CDR2 YFSETQ. The CDR3 here is CASSLTEDLTGELFF. The CDR3 region has the DNA TGCGCCAGCAGCTTGACGGAGGACCTAACCGGGGAGCTGTTTTTT.

This rearrangement joins TRBV7-8 to TRBJ2-3; D is perhaps TRBD1 or TRBD2 (6 bases each). Trimming cost V 5 bases and J 2 bases, with 14 bases left between them. Germline CDR1 is SGHVS and CDR2 is FQNEAQ. This CDR3 region has 15 residues. This CDR3 reads CASSPLGGHTDTQYF. The CDR3 DNA reads as TGTGCCAGCAGCCCCCTTGGGGGGCACACAGATACGCAGTATTTT.

This chain uses TRBV6-1 with TRBJ2-1; the D gene is possibly TRBD1 (6 bases). The ends were cut back, 6 bases at V and 4 bases at J, with 22 bases in the middle. Germline CDR1 and CDR2: MNHNS and SASEGT. CDR3 size: 17 residues. The CDR3 nucleotides are TGTGCCAGCAGCCCACGGCCCGGGTCAGGGGATTACAATGAGCAGTTCTTC. Residues: CASSPRPGSGDYNEQFF.

This clonotype was found a few times. This chain connects TRBV5-1 to TRBJ1-3; possibly TRBD1 for D (5 bases). CDR1 is SGHRS, CDR2 YFSETQ, per germline. The CDR3 covers 15 residues. Between the trimmed V and J ends, which lost 0 bases and 0 bases, there was a span of 7 bases. CDR3 sequence (DNA): TGCGCCAGCAGCTTGGAGGGACTCTCTGGAAACACCATATATTTT. It is translated as CASSLEGLSGNTIYF.

This clonotype was detected a few times. The V call is TRBV18, the J call TRBJ2-3, with a weak D call TRBD2 (6 bases). The germline V gene has CDR1 KGHSH and CDR2 LQKENI. CDR3 size: 15 residues. V lost 3 bases to trimming and J lost 2 bases, with 12 bases between them. The CDR3 spells CASSPGGRFTDTQYF. The CDR3 nucleotides read TGTGCCAGCTCACCCGGGGGAAGATTCACAGATACGCAGTATTTT. Full variable domain (outside the CDR3, taken from reference TRBV18 and TRBJ2-3): NAGVMQNPRHLVRRRGQEARLRCSPMKGHSHVYWYRQLPEEGLKFMVYLQKENIIDESGMPKERFSAEFPKEGPSILRIQQVVRGDSAAYFCASSPGGRFTDTQYFGPGTRLTVL.

This clonotype was observed a handful of times. The rearrangement links TRBV4-3 to TRBJ2-3; D unclear. Germline V CDR1 and CDR2: LGHNA, YSLEER. The CDR3 is made up of 14 amino acids. Trimming pared 4 bases from V and 2 bases from J, leaving 10 bases between. The CDR3: CASSPLSTTDTQYF. The CDR3 DNA reads TGCGCCAGCAGCCCTCTTTCTACCACAGATACGCAGTATTTT.

V and J are TRBV28 and TRBJ2-5, with TRBD1 matching 8 bases. The CDR3 totals 13 residues. In germline, CDR1 is MDHEN, CDR2 SYDVKM. Unmatched junction bases numbered 8, after V lost 10 bases and J lost 4 bases. CDR3 sequence: CATKSGGRETQYF. CDR3 nucleotides: TGTGCCACCAAGTCAGGGGGCCGAGAGACCCAGTACTTC.

The rearrangement links TRBV4-3 to TRBJ2-7; possibly TRBD1 for D (6 bases). Germline V lookup: CDR1 LGHNA, CDR2 YSLEER. The CDR3 is 14 amino acids. Trimming stripped 0 bases from V and 3 bases from J, with 9 bases between. CDR3 sequence (DNA): TGCGCCAGCAGCCAAGAGGGGGCGGGCTACGAGCAGTACTTC. Its translation: CASSQEGAGYEQYF.

This clonotype was found a few times. V is TRBV12-5 and J is TRBJ2-3; the D gene is possibly TRBD1 (6 bases). CDR3 length equals 15 residues. With 5 bases removed from V and 4 bases from J, the gap between germline ends came to 16 bases. CDR1 is LGHNT, CDR2 FRNRAP, per germline. The CDR3 protein is CASGDPRKGADTQYF. The CDR3 nucleotides read TGTGCTAGTGGTGACCCCCGGAAGGGGGCAGATACGCAGTATTTT.

This clonotype was detected only a few times. The chain links TRBV18 to TRBJ2-1; 7 bases are shared with TRBD1. V dropped 3 bases and J dropped 4; count of bases not matched to a gene: 6. Per the germline V gene, CDR1 is KGHSH and CDR2 is LQKENI. The CDR3 loop spans 15 amino acids. The CDR3 sequence is CASSPYGTEYNEQFF. In DNA form, the CDR3 reads TGTGCCAGCTCACCTTACGGGACAGAATACAATGAGCAGTTCTTC.

This clonotype came up a few times. V usage is TRBV7-9 and J usage is TRBJ2-7; 11 bases line up with TRBD1. The CDR3 loop spans 17 amino acids. CDR1 SEHNR and CDR2 FQNEAQ come from the germline V gene (reference sequence). V shed 2 bases, J shed 1 base, and the junction held 7 bases outside the gene matches. DNA of the CDR3: TGTGCCAGCAGCTTACACGTGGGGGACAGGGGGTCCTACGAGCAGTACTTC. Translating gives CASSLHVGDRGSYEQYF.